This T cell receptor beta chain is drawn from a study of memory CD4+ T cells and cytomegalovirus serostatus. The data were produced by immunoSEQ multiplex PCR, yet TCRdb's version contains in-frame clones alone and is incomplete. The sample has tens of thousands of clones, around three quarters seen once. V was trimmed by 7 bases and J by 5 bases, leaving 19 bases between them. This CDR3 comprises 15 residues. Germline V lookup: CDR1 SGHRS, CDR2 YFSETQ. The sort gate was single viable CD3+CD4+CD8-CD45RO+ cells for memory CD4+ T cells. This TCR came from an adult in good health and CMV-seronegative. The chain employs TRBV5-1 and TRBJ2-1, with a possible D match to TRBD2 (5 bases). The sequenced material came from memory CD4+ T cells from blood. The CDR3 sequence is CASGMDALRDNEQFF. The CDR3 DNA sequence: TGCGCCAGCGGAATGGACGCCCTGAGGGACAATGAGCAGTTCTTC.